The 18 T cell receptor beta chains below all came from one sample that was sequenced in a study of blood T cells in healthy people across ages. Through a sample-barcoded 5' primer and a J-beta primer mix, a second PCR was run for about 6 to 12 cycles. One entry per CDR3 protein results from TCRdb running MiXCR on the 5' RACE reads. Among 540,000 or so distinct CDR3 sequences listed, approximately 25% were seen once. The sequenced material came from blood. These receptors were collected from a woman aged 70-85 years in good health.

Worth noting for this clonotype: The conserved closing phenylalanine or tryptophan is absent in this CDR3, likely reflecting a read error. The chain has TRBV7-9 and TRBJ2-3, with D possibly TRBD2 on 5 matching bases. The CDR3 spans 13 residues. CDR1 and CDR2 (germline): SEHNR, FQNEAQ (reference sequence). Trimming removed 9 bases from V and 3 bases from J, with 13 bases in between. CDR3 residues: CASEGGATDTQYL. CDR3 in DNA: TGTGCCAGTGAGGGCGGAGCTACAGATACGCAGTATCTT.

A few counts support this clonotype. The J gene is TRBJ2-1, the V gene TRBV20-1, with 8 bases that match TRBD1. V lost 4 bases to trimming and J lost 5 bases; unmatched junction nucleotides: 10. The CDR3 length is 15 residues. The germline V gene has CDR1 DFQATT and CDR2 SNEGSKA (reference sequence). DNA for the CDR3: TGCAGTGCTATATATCCCAGGGGGCATGACAATGAGCAGTTCTTC. Translation: CSAIYPRGHDNEQFF.

The V call is TRBV29-1, the J call TRBJ1-1; 7 bases are a match to TRBD1. CDR3 length: 13 amino acids. The germline CDR1 and CDR2 sequences are SQVTM and ANQGSEA. Unmatched junction bases numbered 6, after V lost 7 bases and J lost 1 base. The CDR3 loop is CSAHRGQNTEAFF. Written as DNA, the CDR3 is TGCAGCGCTCACAGGGGACAGAACACTGAAGCTTTCTTT.

The chain joins TRBV11-2 to TRBJ2-3; possible D gene TRBD1, 6 bases. The germline gives CDR1 SGHAT, CDR2 FQNNGV. This CDR3 is 15 amino acids long. V was clipped by 5 bases and J by 2 bases, with 14 bases between them. CDR3 in amino acids: CASSRAGVVTDTQYF. In nucleotides, the CDR3 is TGTGCCAGCAGCCGAGCAGGGGTTGTCACAGATACGCAGTATTTT.

This clonotype was observed a few times. One end of the junction varies from germline; a read error may be responsible. V usage is TRBV7-2 and J usage is TRBJ1-2, with a possible D match to TRBD1 (5 bases). Germline V gene lookup returns CDR1 SGHTA and CDR2 FQGNSA. This CDR3 has 15 amino acids. The CDR3 sequence is CASSLGGAGNYGYAF. The CDR3 coding sequence is TGTGCCAGCAGCTTAGGAGGGGCGGGGAATTATGGCTACGCCTTC.

The chain combines TRBV6-5 with TRBJ1-4; no firm D call. The germline V gene encodes CDR1 MNHEY and CDR2 SVGAGI. Between the trimmed V and J ends, which lost 6 bases and 4 bases, there was a span of 15 bases. This CDR3 has 15 amino acids. In DNA form, the CDR3 reads TGTGCCAGCAGATCTGAAGAGGGCCTTAATGAAAAACTGTTTTTT. This codes for CASRSEEGLNEKLFF.

This clonotype was counted only a few times. The CDR3 loop reads CATRRTGVSEQYF. DNA for the CDR3: TGTGCCACTAGAAGGACAGGGGTTAGCGAGCAGTACTTC. This chain uses TRBV10-3 with TRBJ2-7, with TRBD1 matching over 9 bases. CDR3 length: 13 residues. With V trimmed by 10 bases and J by 6 bases, 10 bases remained unmatched. Germline CDR1 is ENHRY and CDR2 is SYGVKD.

This clonotype was recorded a few times. This chain uses TRBV6-2 or TRBV6-3 with TRBJ2-1; D perhaps matches TRBD2 (7 bases). This CDR3 is built from 15 residues. The V gene lost 6 bases and the J gene lost 2 bases, with 14 bases spanning the gap. The germline V gene has CDR1 MNHEY and CDR2 SVGEGT. The CDR3 region has the DNA TGTGCCAGCAGGGGGGGCGGGGGCGCCTACAATGAGCAGTTCTTC. Translating it yields CASRGGGGAYNEQFF.

V and J are TRBV27 and TRBJ2-1, with TRBD2 matching over 7 bases. Germline trimming cut 5 bases from V and 0 bases from J; bases unmatched to any gene: 7. The CDR3 contains 16 residues. The germline V gene has CDR1 MNHEY and CDR2 SMNVEV (reference sequence). This chain's CDR3 is CASSALTSVSYNEQFF. In DNA form, the CDR3 reads TGTGCCAGCAGTGCCCTTACTAGCGTCTCCTACAATGAGCAGTTCTTC.

The table lists this clonotype with a few counts. The chain carries TRBV10-3 and TRBJ2-5, with 7 bases matching TRBD2. V gave up 6 bases and J gave up 2 bases; unmatched junction bases: 6. Germline lookup yields CDR1 ENHRY and CDR2 SYGVKD. The CDR3 loop spans 14 amino acids. The CDR3 DNA follows: TGTGCCATCAGGGCAGCGGGGTCTCAAGAGACCCAGTACTTC. This encodes CAIRAAGSQETQYF.

This clonotype has at least ten counts. The chain carries TRBV2 and TRBJ2-3; D gene uncertain. V lost 8 bases, J lost 0 bases, and 9 bases lay in between. The V gene's germline CDR1 is SNHLY and CDR2 FYNNEI. The CDR3 length is 13 residues. The CDR3 bases are TGTGCCAGCTACGTCCTTAGCACAGATACGCAGTATTTT. It yields the protein CASYVLSTDTQYF. Combining the CDR3 with reference TRBV2 and TRBJ2-3 gives the whole variable domain EPEVTQTPSHQVTQMGQEVILRCVPISNHLYFYWYRQILGQKVEFLVSFYNNEISEKSEIFDDQFSVERPDGSNFTLKIRSTKLEDSAMYFCASYVLSTDTQYFGPGTRLTVL.

This clonotype was observed at least ten times. V gene TRBV20-1 combines with J gene TRBJ1-4, with D unclear. Germline-derived CDR1 and CDR2 are DFQATT and SNEGSKA (reference sequence). The V and J ends lost 6 bases and 4 bases respectively, with 24 bases between them. The CDR3 loop spans 17 amino acids. CDR3 loop: CSAETSGRGGINEKLFF. The CDR3, as DNA: TGCAGTGCCGAAACCAGCGGGCGGGGAGGGATTAATGAAAAACTGTTTTTT.

The chain joins TRBV4-2 to TRBJ2-3, with D hard to call. Germline V lookup: CDR1 LGHNA, CDR2 YNFKEQ. Trimming shortened V by 1 base and J by 1 base, and 12 bases separated the two germline ends. This CDR3 contains 16 residues. The CDR3 nucleotides are TGTGCCAGCAGCCAAGTGGTCGGCGGAGGCACAGATACGCAGTATTTT. Translating it yields CASSQVVGGGTDTQYF.

The genes are TRBV20-1 and TRBJ2-5; no reliable D call. The V gene's germline CDR1 is DFQATT and CDR2 SNEGSKA (reference sequence). The ends were cut back, 5 bases at V and 4 bases at J, with 8 bases in the middle. CDR3 length: 11 amino acids. Here the CDR3 reads CSAGDGETQYF. As DNA, the CDR3 is TGCAGTGCTGGCGACGGAGAGACCCAGTACTTC.

The V gene is TRBV7-2, the J gene TRBJ2-1; D is possibly TRBD2 (6 bases). CDR3 length: 13 amino acids. The germline CDR1 and CDR2 sequences are SGHTA and FQGNSA. V lost 2 bases to trimming and J lost 8 bases, with 10 bases between them. CDR3 loop: CASSLQAGHEQFF. The DNA of the CDR3 is TGTGCCAGCAGCTTACAGGCGGGGCATGAGCAGTTCTTC. Complete variable domain (other parts from reference TRBV7-2 and TRBJ2-1): GAGVSQSPSNKVTEKGKDVELRCDPISGHTALYWYRQSLGQGLEFLIYFQGNSAPDKSGLPSDRFSAERTGGSVSTLTIQRTQQEDSAVYLCASSLQAGHEQFFGPGTRLTVL.

The chain uses TRBV21-1 and TRBJ2-7; TRBD2 was called by the table and not checked on the DNA. TRBV21-1 is described as a pseudogene. The CDR3 runs 10 residues. The CDR3 sequence: CASSGEEQYF. CDR3 nucleotides: TGTGCCAGCAGCGGGGAGGAGCAGTACTTC.

A few counts support this clonotype. The CDR3 DNA reads TGTGCCACCAGCAGGGCTCCGTATGGATCGGGCAATCAGCCCCAGCATTTT. Amino acid sequence: CATSRAPYGSGNQPQHF. The chain combines TRBV15 with TRBJ1-5; D uncertain. The germline gives CDR1 LNHNV, CDR2 YYDKDF (reference sequence). Trimming cost V 3 bases and J 2 bases, with 17 bases left between them. The CDR3 runs 17 residues. The variable domain in full, completed from reference TRBV15 and TRBJ1-5, reads DAMVIQNPRYQVTQFGKPVTLSCSQTLNHNVMYWYQQKSSQAPKLLFHYYDKDFNNEADTPDNFQSRRPNTSFCFLDIRSPGLGDTAMYLCATSRAPYGSGNQPQHFGDGTRLSIL.

With regard to this clonotype: It may be a read error: a sequence one base away is much more abundant. The chain carries TRBV7-2 and TRBJ2-7, with D tentatively TRBD1 or TRBD2 (5 bases each). The CDR3 runs 14 residues. The germline V and J ends were trimmed by 5 bases and 4 bases, with 15 bases remaining between them. CDR1 and CDR2 (germline): SGHTA, FQGNSA. In DNA form, the CDR3 reads TGTGCCAGCAGCGAAATGGGACCCACTTACGAGCAGTACTTC. The encoded protein is CASSEMGPTYEQYF.